This note documents a single T cell receptor beta chain sequence. These data originate in a study of immune evolution from preneoplasia to lung adenocarcinoma. The CDR3 runs to 15 residues. Germline V gene data show CDR1 as LGHNA and CDR2 as YNFKEQ. The V and J ends lost 8 bases and 5 bases, in that order; junction bases with no gene match: 8. Assay used: immunoSEQ multiplex PCR; TCRdb lists only in-frame clones, some missing. The sample shows thousands of clones, approximately 85% of them seen only once. The receptor was derived from a person aged 65 to 79 with lung adenocarcinoma. The sequencing sample was made of FFPE minimally invasive lung adenocarcinoma tissue. This sequence joins TRBV4-2 and TRBJ2-3; 12 nucleotides align to TRBD1. CDR3 loop: CASSPRDRGRDTQYF. For the CDR3, the DNA is TGTGCCAGCTCCCCCCGGGACAGGGGGCGAGATACGCAGTATTTT.